This T cell receptor (beta chain) was captured in a study of T cell repertoires in cytomegalovirus infection. Study as a whole: HLA-B-restricted CMV epitopes that are well studied, plus recently identified HLA-C-restricted ones, were used by the study. Through public TCR beta signatures, both CMV infection and matching HLA type were indicated.

V shed 6 bases and J 5 bases; nucleotides not matched to a gene: 2. Germline CDR1 is MNHNS and CDR2 is SASEGT. The CDR3 is 13 residues long. On this clonotype: Its matching antigen is unknown.

TCRdb reprocessed the reads with MiXCR, giving one entry per CDR3 protein. The sample has 650,000 to 850,000 distinct CDR3 sequences, just under 30% seen once. Broader study findings: Clonotypes of TCR beta that were HLA-C-restricted and CMV-specific dominated the ex vivo response.

The genes are TRBV6-1 and TRBJ1-1, with 11 bases matching TRBD1. The source of this sequence is a human donor in good health (CMV status not recorded). Some clones in this sample may be carry-over from other donors' samples. The sequences come from cultured CD8+ T cells from PBMCs, collected from culture after CMV antigen stimulation. The CDR3 DNA reads TGTGCCAGCAGAGGACAGGGGGCTACTGAAGCTTTCTTT. This translates into CASRGQGATEAFF.